What follows are 18 T cell receptor beta chains derived from one specimen sequenced in a study of blood T cell repertoires in COVID-19 (dated by TCRdb to about 2020). Receptor amplification or capture employed the immunoSEQ multiplex PCR assay. TCRdb re-hosts the immuneACCESS table, in-frame sequences only. Its copies lack some clones; in the studies checked, an unresolved V gene accounts for under half of them, and the cause for the rest is not known. Across this sample there are fewer than 450,000 clones, with 88% seen only once. The top ten clonotypes cover 0.9% to 1.5% of the sample. Sequencing was done on a sample of PBMCs or T cells enriched from blood (not recorded which). Receptors were obtained from a woman younger than 30 who had recovered from COVID-19.

This clone has just one count. The chain joins TRBV30 to TRBJ1-1; D perhaps matches TRBD1 (6 bases). The germline V gene encodes CDR1 GTSNPN and CDR2 SVGIG (reference sequence). The CDR3 is made up of 15 amino acids. Trimming pared 1 base from V and 5 bases from J, leaving 17 bases between. In nucleotides, the CDR3 is TGTGCCTGGAGTGCCCCCAGGGGAAGGGGGACTGAAGCTTTCTTT. Protein product: CAWSAPRGRGTEAFF. Drawing the rest from reference TRBV30 and TRBJ1-1, the complete variable domain is SQTIHQWPATLVQPVGSPLSLECTVEGTSNPNLYWYRQAAGRGLQLLFYSVGIGQISSEVPQNLSASRPQDRQFILSSKKLLLSDSGFYLCAWSAPRGRGTEAFFGQGTRLTVV.

V usage is TRBV14 and J usage is TRBJ2-3; D remains unclear. V lost 0 bases, J lost 2 bases, and 12 bases lay in between. Germline V gene lookup returns CDR1 SGHDN and CDR2 FVKESK. The length of the CDR3 is 16 residues. The CDR3 bases are TGTGCCAGCAGCCAAGATGTCAGTCCAATCACAGATACGCAGTATTTT. It yields the protein CASSQDVSPITDTQYF. Variable domain in full (rest from reference TRBV14 and TRBJ2-3): EAGVTQFPSHSVIEKGQTVTLRCDPISGHDNLYWYRRVMGKEIKFLLHFVKESKQDESGMPNNRFLAERTGGTYSTLKVQPAELEDSGVYFCASSQDVSPITDTQYFGPGTRLTVL.

The V and J genes are TRBV7-8 and TRBJ2-2; D is undetermined. In germline, CDR1 is SGHVS, CDR2 FQNEAQ. The CDR3 totals 16 residues. V lost 5 bases, J lost 4 bases, and 17 bases lay in between. The chain's CDR3 is CASSGYQASSTGELFF. The CDR3 coding sequence is TGTGCCAGCAGCGGCTATCAGGCCTCGAGCACCGGGGAGCTGTTTTTT.

Concerning this clone: Germline is not matched at one junction end, which may reflect a read error. CDR3 in DNA: TGTGCCAGCAGCCTAGCCTGGGGACAGGGGTATGGCTACACCTTC. This gives the protein CASSLAWGQGYGYTF. V is TRBV7-2 and J is TRBJ1-2, with 10 bases aligning to TRBD1. CDR1 is SGHTA, CDR2 FQGNSA, per germline. The CDR3 sequence is 15 residues long.

V usage is TRBV30 and J usage is TRBJ1-2; 12 positions match TRBD1. V shed 5 bases and J 4 bases; nucleotides not matched to a gene: 8. The CDR3 is 15 amino acids. Germline values: CDR1 GTSNPN, CDR2 SVGIG (reference sequence). The CDR3 spells CAWESGTGGFYGYTF. In DNA, the CDR3 is TGTGCCTGGGAGTCCGGGACAGGGGGCTTCTATGGCTACACCTTC.

V gene TRBV12-3 or TRBV12-4 combines with J gene TRBJ1-2, with D uncertain. The V end lost 6 bases, the J end lost 7 bases, and 9 bases lay between the germline ends. There are 11 residues in the CDR3. The CDR3, as DNA: TGTGCCAGCAGGAACGGAGGTGGCTACACCTTC. Protein: CASRNGGGYTF.

The gene calls are TRBV11-2 and TRBJ1-1; tentatively, D is TRBD1 (6 bases). There are 12 residues in the CDR3. Trimming took off 6 bases at V and 10 bases at J, with 15 bases between the two ends. The V gene's germline CDR1 is SGHAT and CDR2 FQNNGV. The CDR3 DNA reads TGTGCCAGCAGTTTTACAGGGTCGGGAGCTTTCTTT. Protein: CASSFTGSGAFF.

The chain recombines TRBV7-9 with TRBJ2-5, with D possibly matching TRBD2 (6 bases). V was trimmed by 5 bases and J by 5 bases, leaving 24 bases between them. In germline, CDR1 is SEHNR, CDR2 FQNEAQ (reference sequence). The CDR3 length is 17 residues. The CDR3 protein is CASSPTGRALRGETQYF. CDR3 nucleotide sequence: TGTGCCAGCAGCCCTACCGGCAGGGCCCTACGGGGGGAGACCCAGTACTTC.

The chain couples TRBV7-3 to TRBJ2-2; D may be TRBD1 (7 bases). The CDR3 loop spans 17 amino acids. Germline values: CDR1 SGHTA, CDR2 FQGTGA. Trimming took off 3 bases at V and 6 bases at J, with 20 bases between the two ends. The CDR3 protein is CASSFRPNTGEAGELFF. The CDR3 DNA sequence: TGTGCCAGCAGCTTCAGACCTAATACAGGGGAGGCCGGGGAGCTGTTTTTT.

V gene TRBV3-1 (or the pseudogene TRBV3-2) combines with J gene TRBJ2-6, with no clear D. The V end was cut by 0 bases, the J end by 0 bases, with 9 bases between. The germline CDR1 and CDR2 sequences are LGHDT and YNNKEL (reference sequence). This CDR3 has 17 amino acids. The CDR3 DNA follows: TGTGCCAGCAGCCAAGAGGGCAGCATCTCTGGGGCCAACGTCCTGACTTTC. Amino acid sequence: CASSQEGSISGANVLTF.

This clone was seen once. V is TRBV4-2 and J is TRBJ2-1, with D perhaps TRBD2 (6 bases). The ends were cut back, 2 bases at V and 0 bases at J, with 8 bases in the middle. The CDR3 consists of 15 residues. Per germline, CDR1 LGHNA and CDR2 YNFKEQ. In DNA, the CDR3 is TGTGCCAGCAGCCAAACTAGCTACTCCTACAATGAGCAGTTCTTC. It codes for CASSQTSYSYNEQFF.

V and J are TRBV18 and TRBJ2-2, with D possibly matching TRBD2 (5 bases). V dropped 3 bases and J dropped 9 bases, with 14 bases sitting between them. The CDR3 has 14 residues. Germline V gene data show CDR1 as KGHSH and CDR2 as LQKENI. CDR3 sequence: CASSPVRPGRELFF. DNA of the CDR3: TGTGCCAGCTCACCGGTCAGGCCCGGGAGGGAGCTGTTTTTT.

The chain carries TRBV4-1 and TRBJ1-2; D is perhaps TRBD1 (5 bases). V was trimmed by 9 bases and J by 0 bases, leaving 20 bases between them. Germline CDR1 is MGHRA and CDR2 is YSYEKL. This CDR3 is 16 amino acids long. Written as DNA, the CDR3 is TGCGCCAGAGCGACAGAGCTCGACTCTTCTAACTATGGCTACACCTTC. Its protein product is CARATELDSSNYGYTF.

V usage is TRBV20-1 and J usage is TRBJ2-7; D gene ambiguous. V gave up 7 bases and J gave up 9 bases, with 13 bases separating them. The germline CDR1 and CDR2 sequences are DFQATT and SNEGSKA (reference sequence). The CDR3 length is 10 residues. The CDR3 DNA reads as TGCAGTGTCCCTTCGGTGGTGCAGTACTTC. Residues: CSVPSVVQYF.

The rearrangement uses TRBV5-6 and TRBJ2-2, with no clear D. V lost 0 bases and J 4 bases, leaving 10 bases between the germline ends. The length of the CDR3 is 15 residues. CDR1 SGHDT and CDR2 YYEEEE come from the germline V gene. This chain's CDR3 is CASSLALRVTGELFF. CDR3 nucleotides: TGTGCCAGCAGCTTGGCCCTAAGAGTCACCGGGGAGCTGTTTTTT.

This clone was seen a few times. The V and J genes are TRBV4-1 and TRBJ2-7, with D possibly TRBD1 on 6 matching bases. Trimming took off 4 bases at V and 6 bases at J, with 13 bases between the two ends. Germline V gene data show CDR1 as MGHRA and CDR2 as YSYEKL. The CDR3 consists of 13 residues. The CDR3 DNA reads as TGCGCCAGCAGCCCACGGACAGAGGGCGAGCAGTACTTC. Amino acid sequence: CASSPRTEGEQYF.

V usage is TRBV6-6 and J usage is TRBJ1-1, with D possibly being TRBD1 (5 bases). Trimming removed 4 bases at V and 1 base at J, with 13 bases between. Germline V gives CDR1 MNHNY, CDR2 SVGAGI (reference sequence). This CDR3 region has 15 residues. CDR3 nucleotide sequence: TGTGCCAGCAGTTTCACCCAAAGGGGGAACACTGAAGCTTTCTTT. Residues: CASSFTQRGNTEAFF.

V gene TRBV30 combines with J gene TRBJ1-5; weak D call: TRBD1 (6 bases). Looked up from germline, CDR1 is GTSNPN and CDR2 is SVGIG (reference sequence). V lost 1 base to trimming and J lost 5 bases, with 9 bases between them. The CDR3 loop spans 13 amino acids. The CDR3 nucleotides are TGTGCCTGGAGTGCTGGGGGCGATCAGCCCCAGCATTTT. It is translated as CAWSAGGDQPQHF.